A single sample is the source of the 27 T cell receptor beta chains below, sequenced in a study of molecular identifiers for immune sequencing clone quantification. One entry per CDR3 protein results from TCRdb running MiXCR on the PCR reads. The data hold approximately 500,000 distinct CDR3 sequences, with 20% to 25% observed a single time. Input material: naive CD8+ T cells from blood, with Jurkat cell RNA spiked in. Subset meaning: FACS-sorted CD8+CD4-CCR7+CD45RA+ naive T cells. The receptors were sampled from a human donor in good health. Some libraries in this study had Jurkat cell RNA spiked in.

This clonotype was detected ten times or more. V usage is TRBV4-1 and J usage is TRBJ1-1; TRBD1 agrees at 8 bases. The germline gives CDR1 MGHRA, CDR2 YSYEKL. V was pared by 3 bases and J by 4 bases, with 7 bases of the junction left unmatched. The CDR3 extends over 15 amino acids. CDR3 residues: CASSQYNTGGTEAFF. The CDR3 nucleotides are TGCGCCAGCAGCCAGTACAACACAGGGGGCACTGAAGCTTTCTTT.

This clonotype was seen at least ten times. The chain recombines TRBV27 with TRBJ2-3; D perhaps matches TRBD2 (6 bases). V was trimmed by 2 bases and J by 10 bases, leaving 16 bases between them. Germline CDR1 MNHEY, CDR2 SMNVEV (reference sequence). The CDR3 is 14 residues long. The CDR3 nucleotides read TGTGCCAGCAGTTTAATGGGGGGACCGACGGCGCAGTATTTT. Translated, it gives CASSLMGGPTAQYF.

About this clonotype itself: This may stem from a read error, because a much larger clone lies one nucleotide away. No conserved phenylalanine or tryptophan is present at the end of the CDR3, so a read error is the likely explanation. The CDR3 nucleotides read TGTGCCAGCTCAGAAAACAGGGGAGATGGCTACACCTCC. Translating it yields CASSENRGDGYTS. The chain carries TRBV6-5 and TRBJ1-2; 7 bases are shared with TRBD1. The CDR3 totals 13 residues. Trimming cost V 8 bases and J 6 bases; bases outside gene matches: 9. Germline loops: CDR1 MNHEY, CDR2 SVGAGI.

This chain joins TRBV30 and TRBJ1-1; the match to TRBD1 covers 7 bases. V trimming: 2 bases; J trimming: 4 bases; junction bases outside the gene matches: 13. Per the germline V gene, CDR1 is GTSNPN and CDR2 is SVGIG (reference sequence). There are 16 residues in the CDR3. CDR3 amino acids: CAWSLRDSNTFTEAFF. The CDR3 DNA reads as TGTGCCTGGAGTCTCAGGGACAGCAACACCTTCACTGAAGCTTTCTTT.

This chain uses TRBV5-5 with TRBJ2-2; perhaps TRBD2 as D (6 bases). The V end lost 4 bases, the J end lost 5 bases, and 9 bases lay between the germline ends. Per germline, CDR1 SGHKS and CDR2 YYEKEE (reference sequence). The CDR3 extends over 13 amino acids. The CDR3 sequence: CASSPGTTGELFF. The CDR3, as DNA: TGTGCCAGCAGCCCCGGGACTACCGGGGAGCTGTTTTTT.

In the case of this clonotype: It may be a read error: a sequence one base away is much more abundant. V gene TRBV29-1 combines with J gene TRBJ2-2; tentatively, D is TRBD1 or TRBD2 (6 bases each). Deletions cut 7 bases from V and 5 bases from J, with 17 bases between. Germline V CDR1 and CDR2: SQVTM, ANQGSEA. The CDR3 is 14 residues long. The CDR3 loop reads CSAPGAGGTGELFF. CDR3 DNA: TGCAGCGCCCCGGGGGCGGGTGGTACCGGGGAGCTGTTTTTT.

This clonotype was counted at least ten times. The chain carries TRBV24-1 and TRBJ2-2, with a possible D match to TRBD1 (6 bases). V shed 6 bases and J shed 0 bases, with 10 bases lying between them. The germline CDR1 and CDR2 sequences are KGHDR and SFDVKD. The CDR3 extends over 15 amino acids. Here the CDR3 DNA reads TGTGCCACCAGTTCAGGGACAACGAACACCGGGGAGCTGTTTTTT. This gives the protein CATSSGTTNTGELFF.

This clonotype has only a few counts. J is TRBJ2-6 and V is TRBV7-6, with D possibly being TRBD2 (5 bases). CDR1 and CDR2 (germline): SGHVS, FNYEAQ. Deletions cut 4 bases from V and 2 bases from J, with 9 bases between. The CDR3 runs 15 residues. DNA of the CDR3: TGTGCCAGCAGCTCGGGGTTCACTGGGGCCAACGTCCTGACTTTC. This translates into CASSSGFTGANVLTF.

This clonotype was counted at least ten times. The chain links TRBV4-3 to TRBJ2-7; possibly TRBD2 for D (6 bases). This CDR3 region has 14 residues. Between the trimmed V and J ends, which lost 0 bases and 6 bases, there was a span of 12 bases. Germline values: CDR1 LGHNA, CDR2 YSLEER. CDR3 in DNA: TGCGCCAGCAGCCAAGATAGGCAGGGAGGCGAGCAGTACTTC. Protein: CASSQDRQGGEQYF.

This clonotype was observed a handful of times. The CDR3 here is CASSVGTGEINTEAFF. In nucleotides, the CDR3 is TGTGCCAGCAGCGTCGGGACAGGAGAAATTAACACTGAAGCTTTCTTT. The J gene is TRBJ1-1, the V gene TRBV13; 8 bases are a match to TRBD1. The CDR3 length is 16 residues. After removal of 5 bases from V and 2 bases from J, the junction contained 10 bases not matched to a gene. The germline V gene has CDR1 PRHDT and CDR2 FYEKMQ (reference sequence).

This sequence joins TRBV9 and TRBJ2-1, with a possible D match to TRBD2 (5 bases). The germline V and J ends were trimmed by 2 bases and 8 bases, with 11 bases remaining between them. Per germline, CDR1 SGDLS and CDR2 YYNGEE. The CDR3 length is 13 residues. The DNA for the CDR3 is TGTGCCAGCAGCGTTCTTCCCGGGGATGAGCAGTTCTTC. Translation gives CASSVLPGDEQFF.

This clonotype appeared a few times. V usage is TRBV20-1 and J usage is TRBJ2-7, with 9 bases matching TRBD1. Trimming took 2 bases from V and 0 from J; bases not matched to a gene: 5. Germline CDR1 and CDR2: DFQATT and SNEGSKA (reference sequence). The CDR3 is made up of 15 amino acids. This CDR3 is CSARPGTGFSYEQYF. For the CDR3, the DNA is TGCAGTGCTAGACCCGGGACAGGGTTCTCCTACGAGCAGTACTTC.

The sample holds a few counts of this clonotype. The rearrangement joins TRBV7-2 to TRBJ1-1, with D unclear. The germline CDR1 and CDR2 sequences are SGHTA and FQGNSA. The CDR3 covers 14 residues. V lost 3 bases to trimming and J lost 4 bases, with 12 bases between them. The CDR3 DNA follows: TGTGCCAGCAGCTTCGGACTGGGAGGCACTGAAGCTTTCTTT. This gives the protein CASSFGLGGTEAFF.

This clonotype turned up a few times. The gene calls are TRBV15 and TRBJ2-3; D call uncertain. V was shortened by 4 bases and J by 6 bases, with 8 bases between the two germline ends. The CDR3 length is 12 residues. CDR1 and CDR2 (germline): LNHNV, YYDKDF (reference sequence). The CDR3 DNA reads TGTGCCACCAGCATAACAGAGGATACGCAGTATTTT. Translating gives CATSITEDTQYF.

With regard to this clonotype: It may be a read error: a sequence one base away is much more abundant. This chain links TRBV29-1 with TRBJ2-7, with 9 bases that match TRBD1. CDR1 SQVTM and CDR2 ANQGSEA come from the germline V gene. The CDR3 contains 10 residues. V was clipped by 4 bases and J by 9 bases; unmatched bases: 1. Written as DNA, the CDR3 is TGCAGCGTTGTGACAGGGGGGCAGTACTTC. The encoded protein is CSVVTGGQYF.

Written as DNA, the CDR3 is TGTGCCAGCAGCTCGTCGGGACAGGTGAACACCGGGGAGCTGTTTTTT. Translating gives CASSSSGQVNTGELFF. J is TRBJ2-2 and V is TRBV7-9, with TRBD1 matching over 8 bases. Germline V gene sequence: CDR1 SEHNR, CDR2 FQNEAQ (reference sequence). J gave up 1 base and V 4 bases, and 5 bases lay outside the gene matches. This CDR3 region has 16 residues.

This clonotype was seen at least ten times. The chain links TRBV19 to TRBJ1-5; D uncertain. The CDR3 loop spans 13 amino acids. The ends were cut back, 1 base at V and 5 bases at J, with 6 bases in the middle. Germline V gene lookup returns CDR1 LNHDA and CDR2 SQIVND (reference sequence). The CDR3 loop reads CASSIVPDQPQHF. The CDR3 DNA reads as TGTGCCAGTAGTATAGTTCCGGATCAGCCCCAGCATTTT. Variable domain in full (rest from reference TRBV19 and TRBJ1-5): DGGITQSPKYLFRKEGQNVTLSCEQNLNHDAMYWYRQDPGQGLRLIYYSQIVNDFQKGDIAEGYSVSREKKESFPLTVTSAQKNPTAFYLCASSIVPDQPQHFGDGTRLSIL.

With regard to this clonotype: A much more abundant neighbour one base away suggests this may be a read error. The V call is TRBV7-3, the J call TRBJ2-5; D call uncertain. This CDR3 has 15 residues. CDR1 is SGHTA, CDR2 FQGTGA, per germline. The CDR3 bases are TGTGCCAGCAGCTTAATGGGGATGGCCCAAGAGTCCCAGTACTTC. Its protein product is CASSLMGMAQESQYF.

This clonotype showed up many times. CDR3 sequence (DNA): TGTGCCAGCAGCGATGACTGGGCCAGCACAGATACGCAGTATTTT. Translating gives CASSDDWASTDTQYF. The gene calls are TRBV9 and TRBJ2-3; no reliable D call. Germline values: CDR1 SGDLS, CDR2 YYNGEE. The CDR3 is made up of 15 amino acids. Trimming took 3 bases from V and 0 from J, leaving 11 bases between them.

This clonotype has at least ten counts. V and J are TRBV6-2 or TRBV6-3 and TRBJ1-1; possible D gene TRBD1, 6 bases. Trimming cost V 6 bases and J 5 bases, with 22 bases left between them. The germline V gene encodes CDR1 MNHEY and CDR2 SVGEGT. There are 16 residues in the CDR3. The CDR3 spells CASRHPPQGIGTEAFF. CDR3 nucleotide sequence: TGTGCCAGCAGGCATCCGCCTCAGGGGATCGGGACTGAAGCTTTCTTT.

This clonotype has at least ten counts. The gene calls are TRBV2 and TRBJ2-3; no firm D call. The CDR3 runs to 13 residues. Trimming took 6 bases from V and 7 from J, leaving 14 bases between them. CDR1 and CDR2 (germline): SNHLY, FYNNEI. The CDR3 DNA reads as TGTGCCAGCAGGGCAGAACTGGAAAATACGCAGTATTTT. Its translation is CASRAELENTQYF.

V and J are TRBV6-2 or TRBV6-3 and TRBJ2-2, with 7 bases that match TRBD1. There are 14 residues in the CDR3. Germline CDR1 and CDR2: MNHEY and SVGEGT. J gave up 4 bases and V 6 bases, and 5 bases lay outside the gene matches. CDR3 sequence: CASRDPGGTGELFF. CDR3 coding DNA: TGTGCCAGCAGGGACCCAGGGGGCACCGGGGAGCTGTTTTTT.

The chain has TRBV2 and TRBJ2-1, with 9 nucleotides matching TRBD1. With V trimmed by 10 bases and J by 6 bases, 13 bases remained unmatched. Germline CDR1 is SNHLY and CDR2 is FYNNEI. The CDR3 loop spans 15 amino acids. CDR3 sequence reads: CATRLDRGAGNEQFF. CDR3 sequence (DNA): TGTGCCACCAGACTCGACAGGGGGGCCGGCAATGAGCAGTTCTTC.

V and J are TRBV27 and TRBJ2-7; 13 nucleotides align to TRBD2. The germline CDR1 and CDR2 sequences are MNHEY and SMNVEV (reference sequence). J gave up 7 bases and V 2 bases, and 11 bases lay outside the gene matches. This CDR3 region has 17 residues. CDR3 region: CASSLLGTSGVQREQYF. The CDR3 DNA follows: TGTGCCAGCAGTTTACTGGGGACTAGCGGGGTACAAAGGGAGCAGTACTTC.

V usage is TRBV7-6 and J usage is TRBJ2-5, with TRBD1 identical over 7 bases. This CDR3 spans 15 amino acids. Germline V gene data show CDR1 as SGHVS and CDR2 as FNYEAQ. Germline trimming cut 6 bases from V and 2 bases from J; bases unmatched to any gene: 9. This CDR3 reads CASRQTQGQQETQYF. The CDR3, as DNA: TGTGCCAGCAGGCAAACCCAGGGACAGCAAGAGACCCAGTACTTC.

This clonotype was detected ten times or more. This chain links TRBV14 with TRBJ2-3; no definite D call. CDR1 and CDR2 (germline): SGHDN, FVKESK. Trimming stripped 3 bases from V and 1 base from J, with 14 bases between. The CDR3 loop spans 16 amino acids. The CDR3 sequence is CASSQGESTRTDTQYF. The CDR3 DNA sequence: TGTGCCAGCAGCCAGGGTGAGTCCACCCGCACAGATACGCAGTATTTT.

This chain joins TRBV28 and TRBJ2-5; 9 bases map to TRBD1. Germline V lookup: CDR1 MDHEN, CDR2 SYDVKM. CDR3 length: 16 amino acids. V was clipped by 4 bases and J by 1 base; unmatched bases: 7. DNA of the CDR3: TGTGCCAGCAGTTCCGGGACAGGGACCCTCCAAGAGACCCAGTACTTC. It codes for CASSSGTGTLQETQYF.